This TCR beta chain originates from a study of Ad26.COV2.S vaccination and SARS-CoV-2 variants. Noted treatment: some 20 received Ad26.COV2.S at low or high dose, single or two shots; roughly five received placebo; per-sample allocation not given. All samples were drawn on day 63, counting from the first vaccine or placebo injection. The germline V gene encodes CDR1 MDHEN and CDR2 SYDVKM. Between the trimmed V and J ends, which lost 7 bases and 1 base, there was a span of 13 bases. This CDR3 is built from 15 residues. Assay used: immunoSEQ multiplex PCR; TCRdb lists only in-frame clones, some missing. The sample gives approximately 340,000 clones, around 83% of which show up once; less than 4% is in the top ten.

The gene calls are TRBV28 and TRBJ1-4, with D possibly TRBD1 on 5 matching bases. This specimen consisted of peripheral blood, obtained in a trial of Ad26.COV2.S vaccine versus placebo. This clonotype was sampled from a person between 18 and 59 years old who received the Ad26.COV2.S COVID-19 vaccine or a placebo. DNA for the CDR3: TGTGCCAGCACCCCCCCGGGGGGAACTAATGAAAAACTGTTTTTT. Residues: CASTPPGGTNEKLFF. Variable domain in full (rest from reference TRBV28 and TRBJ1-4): DVKVTQSSRYLVKRTGEKVFLECVQDMDHENMFWYRQDPGLGLRLIYFSYDVKMKEKGDIPEGYSVSREKKERFSLILESASTNQTSMYLCASTPPGGTNEKLFFGSGTQLSVL.